The entry below describes one T cell receptor (beta chain). This clone was seen a few times. Its antigen has not been determined. Base qualities are not at hand, and no much larger clone is one base apart. Taken from cysteine to phenylalanine, the CDR3 has 15 residues. Only the CDR3 DNA stays, 45 bases, in frame from base 1. V is pared back by 5 bases and J by 6 bases, with 18 bases lying between the germline termini. Sequences SGHNT (CDR1) and YENEEA (CDR2) are obtained from the germline V gene. The treatment or condition label here, explained by the study, means: randomized to nivolumab then ipilimumab (arm A) or the reverse (arm B). None of the trial patients had been given prior DNA-damaging chemotherapy. Samples came from patients with melanoma in CheckMate 064, a randomized, open-label phase II trial of sequential checkpoint blockade. Genomic DNA from formalin-fixed paraffin-embedded (FFPE) tissue samples served as the input for tumor TCR sequencing.

This record belongs to a study of sequential checkpoint blockade in melanoma (dated by TCRdb to the late 2010s). With regard to the full study: Using 1:1 randomization, the trial assigned patients either to first-line nivolumab followed by ipilimumab (arm A) or to ipilimumab followed by nivolumab (arm B). Maintenance nivolumab came after both trial sequences. DNA from 75 to 95 pretreatment melanoma tumor samples underwent TCRbeta immunosequencing. Matched tumor biopsies were taken from about two dozen patients before treatment and at week 13, after single-agent nivolumab (arm A) or ipilimumab (arm B). About 83% of the matched pre- and post-treatment tumor biopsy pairs came from the same lesion. Summary of the overall study and its limitations: Tumor T-cell fraction and clonality were correlated with PD-L1 staining and CD8+ T-cell counts, but not with mutational load. In the nivolumab-first arm (arm A), pretreatment tumor TIL clonality was associated with response (P = .04). Patients whose tumor T-cell fraction and clonality increased by week 13 were about 30 times more likely to achieve clinical benefit. Within-arm analyses of tumor T-cell fraction were constrained by small sample sizes and reduced statistical power. The response-prediction model combining TCR metrics and mutation burden needs validation in larger, independent patient cohorts.

The immunoSEQ Assay was used to immunosequence TCRbeta CDR3 regions from genomic DNA. Prior to high-throughput sequencing, genomic DNA was amplified by bias-controlled multiplex PCR. The study's processing was this. To quantify the absolute abundance of each unique TCRbeta CDR3 region, the sequences were collapsed and filtered. Clonality, defined as 1 minus Pielou's evenness, was calculated using only productive rearrangements. Tumor T-cell fraction was calculated by normalizing TCRbeta template counts to usable DNA, which was estimated from several housekeeping genes. A previously published method was used to identify clones whose frequencies were significantly greater in on-treatment samples than in baseline samples. Held by TCRdb, this immuneACCESS table contains in-frame sequences only and omits some clones. Under half of the omission traces to an unresolved V gene where checked; the cause of the rest is unknown. V and J calls and clone size follow that table, whereas D and trimming were derived from the DNA. Across this sample there are about 7,100 clones, with roughly 28% seen only once. The ten biggest clones cover about 5.2% of the sample.

The V gene is TRBV11-3 and the J gene is TRBJ2-3, with no D gene named confidently. The sequencing used tumor tissue (inferred from file names), collected from a patient given nivolumab and ipilimumab in sequence. This clonotype originated in a human donor with melanoma. The DNA sequence is TGTGCCAGCAGCCCTACCGTCTATTCAGGCGATACGCAGTATTTT. Translation gives CASSPTVYSGDTQYF. With the rest looked up from the reference TRBV11-3 and TRBJ2-3 genes rather than sequenced, the full variable domain is EAGVVQSPRYKIIEKKQPVAFWCNPISGHNTLYWYLQNLGQGPELLIRYENEEAVDDSQLPKDRFSAERLKGVDSTLKIQPAELGDSAVYLCASSPTVYSGDTQYFGPGTRLTVL.